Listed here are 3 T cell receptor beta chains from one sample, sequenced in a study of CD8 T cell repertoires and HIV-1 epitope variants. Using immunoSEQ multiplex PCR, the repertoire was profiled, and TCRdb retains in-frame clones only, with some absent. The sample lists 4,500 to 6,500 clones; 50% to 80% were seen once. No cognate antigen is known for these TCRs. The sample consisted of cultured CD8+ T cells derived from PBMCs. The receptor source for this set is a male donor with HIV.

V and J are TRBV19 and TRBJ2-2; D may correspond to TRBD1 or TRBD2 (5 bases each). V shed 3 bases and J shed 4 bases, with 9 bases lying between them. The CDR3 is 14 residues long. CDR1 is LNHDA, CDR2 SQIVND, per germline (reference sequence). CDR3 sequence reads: CASSIQGATGELFF. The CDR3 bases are TGTGCCAGTAGTATCCAGGGAGCCACCGGGGAGCTGTTTTTT.

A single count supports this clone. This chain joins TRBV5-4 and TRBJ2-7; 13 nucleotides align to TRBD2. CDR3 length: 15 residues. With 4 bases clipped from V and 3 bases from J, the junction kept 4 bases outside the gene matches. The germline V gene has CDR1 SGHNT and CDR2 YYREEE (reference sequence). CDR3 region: CASSRGTSGDYEQYF. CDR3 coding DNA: TGTGCCAGCAGCAGGGGGACTAGCGGGGACTACGAGCAGTACTTC.

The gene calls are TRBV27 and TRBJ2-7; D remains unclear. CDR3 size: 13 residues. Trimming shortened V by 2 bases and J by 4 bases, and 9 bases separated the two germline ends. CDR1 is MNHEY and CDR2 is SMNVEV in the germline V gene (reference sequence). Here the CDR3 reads CASSLGPYYEQYF. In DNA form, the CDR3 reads TGTGCCAGCAGTTTAGGGCCTTATTACGAGCAGTACTTC.